Presented here are 24 T cell receptor beta chains from one specimen sequenced in a study of T cells in Graves' hyperthyroidism and ophthalmopathy. TCR beta CDR3 regions were amplified from RNA transcripts. When the TCR CDR3 underwent first-round RT-PCR, the HTBI primer set was used. One entry per CDR3 protein results from TCRdb running MiXCR on the multiplex PCR reads. The sample consists of under 300,000 distinct CDR3 sequences, approximately 20% of them appearing once. Sequencing was performed on blood. Receptors were obtained from a man under 40 with Graves' ophthalmopathy.

This clonotype was found many times. The chain has TRBV2 and TRBJ1-4, with D possibly being TRBD1 (6 bases). Trimming removed 5 bases from V and 3 bases from J, with 13 bases in between. Germline loops: CDR1 SNHLY, CDR2 FYNNEI. CDR3 size: 15 residues. CDR3 protein: CASSPTGFANEKLFF. CDR3 nucleotide sequence: TGTGCCAGCAGTCCAACAGGGTTCGCTAATGAAAAACTGTTTTTT.

The V gene is TRBV6-1, the J gene TRBJ1-2; TRBD1 matches 8 bases. V lost 7 bases, J lost 7 bases, and 14 bases stayed unmatched. The CDR3 has 15 amino acids. Germline CDR1 reads MNHNS; CDR2 reads SASEGT. As DNA, the CDR3 is TGTGCCAGCATCTTTGGACAGGGAGGATTTCGTGGCTACACCTTC. Translating gives CASIFGQGGFRGYTF.

The rearrangement joins TRBV28 to TRBJ2-3, with no clear D. CDR3 length: 12 amino acids. Trimming left V 6 bases short and J 4 bases short, with 8 bases between. CDR1 is MDHEN, CDR2 SYDVKM, per germline. CDR3 amino acids: CASSRPPDTQYF. The CDR3 bases are TGTGCCAGCAGCAGGCCTCCAGATACGCAGTATTTT.

This clonotype was detected only a few times. The chain recombines TRBV28 with TRBJ1-2; D gene uncertain. In germline, CDR1 is MDHEN, CDR2 SYDVKM. This CDR3 region has 11 residues. V lost 11 bases to trimming and J lost 8 bases, with 15 bases between them. The CDR3 nucleotides read TGTGCCGCCGGACGAAGCGAAGGCTACACCTTC. Protein sequence: CAAGRSEGYTF.

This clonotype has more than one count but fewer than ten. The chain couples TRBV27 to TRBJ1-2; D not resolved. In germline, CDR1 is MNHEY, CDR2 SMNVEV (reference sequence). CDR3 size: 13 residues. Trimming removed 2 bases from V and 7 bases from J, with 11 bases in between. Written as DNA, the CDR3 is TGTGCCAGCAGTTTAGAAGGGTATGGTGGCTACACCTTC. This codes for CASSLEGYGGYTF.

About this clonotype itself: A much larger clone sits a single nucleotide away, making a read error possible. The gene calls are TRBV6-1 and TRBJ1-1, with D perhaps TRBD1 (6 bases). The CDR3 runs 15 residues. Per germline, CDR1 MNHNS and CDR2 SASEGT. CDR3 DNA sequence: TGTGCCAGCAGGGATACAGGGCGTGGGAACACTGAAGCTCTCTTT. Protein product: CASRDTGRGNTEALF.

The genes are TRBV5-1 and TRBJ2-3; D is uncertain. The CDR3 is 13 residues long. CDR1 and CDR2 (germline): SGHRS, YFSETQ. The V gene lost 4 bases and the J gene lost 4 bases, with 10 bases spanning the gap. As DNA, the CDR3 is TGCGCCAGCAGCACTGCGACGTCAGATACGCAGTATTTT. As protein: CASSTATSDTQYF. The full variable domain, with the rest looked up from reference TRBV5-1 and TRBJ2-3, is KAGVTQTPRYLIKTRGQQVTLSCSPISGHRSVSWYQQTPGQGLQFLFEYFSETQRNKGNFPGRFSGRQFSNSRSEMNVSTLELGDSALYLCASSTATSDTQYFGPGTRLTVL.

This clonotype was detected a few times. The rearrangement joins TRBV11-2 to TRBJ1-1; D gene unclear. The germline V and J ends were trimmed by 0 bases and 3 bases, with 8 bases remaining between them. CDR3 length: 14 amino acids. Germline V gives CDR1 SGHAT, CDR2 FQNNGV. CDR3 amino acids: CASSLDPGDTEAFF. CDR3 coding DNA: TGTGCCAGCAGCTTAGATCCAGGCGACACTGAAGCTTTCTTT.

This clonotype came up a few times. The rearrangement joins TRBV5-4 to TRBJ1-6; TRBD1 might be the D (6 bases). Germline CDR1 and CDR2: SGHNT and YYREEE (reference sequence). V gave up 4 bases and J gave up 5 bases, with 10 bases separating them. The CDR3 spans 14 residues. CDR3 nucleotide sequence: TGTGCCAGCAGCGAGGACAGTAATAATTCACCCCTCCACTTT. This encodes CASSEDSNNSPLHF. The full variable domain, its missing parts supplied by reference TRBV5-4 and TRBJ1-6, is ETGVTQSPTHLIKTRGQQVTLRCSSQSGHNTVSWYQQALGQGPQFIFQYYREEENGRGNFPPRFSGLQFPNYSSELNVNALELDDSALYLCASSEDSNNSPLHFGNGTRLTVT.

In this sample, this clonotype turned up a few times. This may stem from a read error, because a much larger clone lies one nucleotide away. Likely a read error: the CDR3 ends without its conserved phenylalanine or tryptophan. The chain carries TRBV5-5 and TRBJ2-2; 11 bases align to TRBD2. CDR3 length: 19 amino acids. The trim removed 6 bases at V and 5 bases at J, leaving 18 bases unmatched. Germline lookup yields CDR1 SGHKS and CDR2 YYEKEE (reference sequence). CDR3 sequence reads: CASTMAHLAGGLRTGELFL. CDR3 DNA sequence: TGTGCCAGCACTATGGCCCATCTAGCGGGAGGATTGAGGACCGGGGAGCTGTTTCTT.

This clonotype was counted a few times. The chain employs TRBV7-6 and TRBJ2-3; tentatively, D is TRBD2 (6 bases). V was pared by 5 bases and J by 2 bases, with 14 bases between. This CDR3 has 15 residues. The V gene's germline CDR1 is SGHVS and CDR2 FNYEAQ. The CDR3 DNA follows: TGTGCCAGCAGCCAAGAGGTAGCGGCCACAGATACGCAGTATTTT. Translated, it gives CASSQEVAATDTQYF.

This clonotype was observed at least ten times. The chain joins TRBV2 to TRBJ2-1; TRBD2 might be the D (5 bases). V dropped 7 bases and J dropped 4 bases, with 14 bases sitting between them. From germline, CDR1 is SNHLY and CDR2 FYNNEI. This CDR3 comprises 14 residues. Written as DNA, the CDR3 is TGTGCCAGCAATCTAGCCAATCAATACAATGAGCAGTTCTTC. It is translated as CASNLANQYNEQFF.

V and J are TRBV5-1 and TRBJ2-1, with D unresolved. CDR1 and CDR2 from the germline V gene are SGHRS and YFSETQ. V dropped 1 base and J dropped 6 bases, with 11 bases sitting between them. The CDR3 has 14 residues. The CDR3 DNA sequence: TGCGCCAGCAGCTTGTACCAGACCCTCAATGAGCAGTTCTTC. Residues: CASSLYQTLNEQFF.

In nucleotides, the CDR3 is TGTGCCACCACCACCGGGGGACAACAGCCCCAGCATTTT. As protein: CATTTGGQQPQHF. The genes are TRBV24-1 and TRBJ1-5, with a weak D call TRBD1 (6 bases). CDR1 and CDR2 (germline): KGHDR, SFDVKD. There are 13 residues in the CDR3. V dropped 8 bases and J dropped 7 bases, with 14 bases sitting between them.

CDR3 amino acids: CATSEGLETQYF. The CDR3 DNA sequence: TGTGCCACCAGCGAGGGTCTCGAGACCCAGTACTTC. This chain uses TRBV15 with TRBJ2-5; D might be TRBD2 (5 bases). The CDR3 has 12 amino acids. Germline CDR1 and CDR2: LNHNV and YYDKDF (reference sequence). Trimming took 5 bases from V and 5 from J, leaving 9 bases between them.

There are a few counts of this clonotype. This chain uses TRBV7-9 with TRBJ1-1; D may be TRBD1 (5 bases). The V end was cut by 4 bases, the J end by 4 bases, with 10 bases between. CDR1 is SEHNR, CDR2 FQNEAQ, per germline (reference sequence). This CDR3 has 13 amino acids. The CDR3 nucleotides read TGTGCCAGCAGCTACGACAGTGTCACTGAAGCTTTCTTT. Translation: CASSYDSVTEAFF.

The rearrangement uses TRBV6-5 and TRBJ2-1; 7 bases fit TRBD1. Germline CDR1 and CDR2: MNHEY and SVGAGI. The CDR3 has 15 residues. V gave up 2 bases and J gave up 3 bases; unmatched junction bases: 4. DNA for the CDR3: TGTGCCAGCAGTTACGAGGGACAGTTCTACAATGAGCAGTTCTTC. Encoded protein: CASSYEGQFYNEQFF.

This clonotype was seen a few times. J is TRBJ1-1 and V is TRBV12-3 or TRBV12-4; maybe TRBD1 (6 bases). The CDR3 extends over 16 amino acids. Trimming took 4 bases from V and 1 from J, leaving 16 bases between them. CDR3 sequence reads: CASSSLGTLANTEAFF. The CDR3 DNA reads as TGTGCCAGCAGTTCTCTGGGGACACTCGCGAACACTGAAGCTTTCTTT.

In this sample, this clonotype turned up many times. As DNA, the CDR3 is TGCAGTGCTAGGGACACTAGCGGGAGAATGGAGACCCAGTACTTC. Its protein is CSARDTSGRMETQYF. The chain links TRBV20-1 to TRBJ2-5; TRBD2 matches at 11 bases. The trim removed 3 bases at V and 5 bases at J, leaving 8 bases unmatched. Germline CDR1 DFQATT, CDR2 SNEGSKA (reference sequence). The CDR3 runs to 15 residues.

This clonotype was counted between two and nine times. The rearrangement links TRBV2 to TRBJ1-1, with D unclear. The V gene's germline CDR1 is SNHLY and CDR2 FYNNEI. The CDR3 consists of 13 residues. The ends were cut back, 6 bases at V and 0 bases at J, with 8 bases in the middle. The CDR3 nucleotides read TGTGCCAGCAGACCCCTCATGAACACTGAAGCTTTCTTT. Protein: CASRPLMNTEAFF.

The chain has TRBV29-1 and TRBJ2-1; 11 positions match TRBD2. Germline V gene lookup returns CDR1 SQVTM and CDR2 ANQGSEA. V was pared by 7 bases and J by 2 bases, with 4 bases of the junction left unmatched. CDR3 size: 14 residues. The CDR3 loop is CSAETSGTYNEQFF. In nucleotides, the CDR3 is TGCAGCGCCGAGACTAGCGGGACCTACAATGAGCAGTTCTTC.

This clonotype has just a few counts. The chain links TRBV5-1 to TRBJ2-3; the match to TRBD2 covers 11 bases. V gave up 2 bases and J gave up 6 bases; unmatched junction bases: 14. The CDR3 loop spans 18 amino acids. Germline assignment: CDR1 SGHRS and CDR2 YFSETQ. The CDR3 DNA sequence: TGCGCCAGCAGCTTATCACTAGCGGGAGAGTCCGGGTGGGATACGCAGTATTTT. This codes for CASSLSLAGESGWDTQYF. The complete variable domain, with remaining parts taken from reference TRBV5-1 and TRBJ2-3, reads KAGVTQTPRYLIKTRGQQVTLSCSPISGHRSVSWYQQTPGQGLQFLFEYFSETQRNKGNFPGRFSGRQFSNSRSEMNVSTLELGDSALYLCASSLSLAGESGWDTQYFGPGTRLTVL.

The chain recombines TRBV20-1 with TRBJ2-5; 7 positions match TRBD2. Germline V lookup: CDR1 DFQATT, CDR2 SNEGSKA (reference sequence). Trimming took 4 bases from V and 4 from J; bases not matched to a gene: 3. The CDR3 contains 12 residues. The CDR3 spells CSAKAGVETQYF. The CDR3 DNA is TGCAGTGCTAAGGCGGGAGTAGAGACCCAGTACTTC.

This clonotype appeared many times. V is TRBV7-9 and J is TRBJ2-1; 13 bases agree with TRBD2. CDR1 and CDR2 from the germline V gene are SEHNR and FQNEAQ (reference sequence). Germline trimming cut 5 bases from V and 8 bases from J; bases unmatched to any gene: 12. CDR3 length: 17 residues. As DNA, the CDR3 is TGTGCCAGCAGCCCAAAACTGGGACTAGCGGGAAAGGATGAGCAGTTCTTC. Amino acids: CASSPKLGLAGKDEQFF. Full variable domain (outside the CDR3, taken from reference TRBV7-9 and TRBJ2-1): DTGVSQNPRHKITKRGQNVTFRCDPISEHNRLYWYRQTLGQGPEFLTYFQNEAQLEKSRLLSDRFSAERPKGSFSTLEIQRTEQGDSAMYLCASSPKLGLAGKDEQFFGPGTRLTVL.